The 24 T cell receptor beta chains in this list originate from one sample, sequenced in a study of T cells in women clearing cervical HPV infection. TCRdb's copy holds only in-frame clones and misses some; the assay was immunoSEQ multiplex PCR. The sample holds roughly 48,000 clones. What was sequenced was blood buffy coat. Source of these receptors: a woman between 18 and 70 years old with a cervical HPV16 infection that either progressed to CIN3+ or cleared (not recorded which).

Details on this clone: The read gets to within 3 residues of the CDR3 end, and the germline J gene fills in the rest. The chain joins TRBV20-1 to TRBJ2-3; 8 nucleotides agree with TRBD2. The CDR3 length is 13 residues. V trimming: 6 bases; J trimming: 3 bases; junction bases outside the gene matches: 5. The germline V gene encodes CDR1 DFQATT and CDR2 SNEGSKA (reference sequence). CDR3 amino acids: CSAGLAGTDTQYF. The part of the CDR3 DNA that was read is TGCAGTGCCGGACTAGCAGGGACAGATACG.

A word on this clone: The read halts 3 residues ahead of the CDR3 end, with the missing end drawn from the germline J gene. V usage is TRBV19 and J usage is TRBJ1-4, with D possibly matching TRBD1 (6 bases). From germline, CDR1 is LNHDA and CDR2 SQIVND (reference sequence). This CDR3 spans 16 amino acids. V lost 5 bases to trimming and J lost 0 bases, with 13 bases between them. CDR3 residues: CASSPRTVATNEKLFF. CDR3 DNA, as far as it was read: TGTGCCAGTAGTCCCCGGACAGTTGCAACTAATGAAAAA.

The CDR3 bases that were read are TGTGCCAGCAGCTTTCAGGACAGGGTGACAGATACG. Translation: CASSFQDRVTDT. The whole CDR3 protein is CASSFQDRVTDTQYF. This chain links TRBV7-9 with TRBJ2-3; 8 bases are a match to TRBD1. The read halts 3 residues ahead of the CDR3 end, with the missing end drawn from the germline J gene. J lost 3 bases, V lost 3 bases, and 5 bases had no gene match. Germline CDR1 SEHNR, CDR2 FQNEAQ (reference sequence). The CDR3 is made up of 15 amino acids.

Note on this clone: The sequenced fragment ends 3 residues before the CDR3 boundary, so the rest is inferred from the germline J gene. J is TRBJ2-1 and V is TRBV7-2; TRBD2 is a possible D gene (7 bases). V was trimmed by 7 bases and J by 1 base, leaving 14 bases between them. The germline V gene has CDR1 SGHTA and CDR2 FQGNSA. The CDR3 has 15 residues. CDR3 sequence reads: CASTLEGGSYNEQFF. Incomplete CDR3 DNA: TGTGCCAGCACCTTGGAGGGGGGGTCCTACAATGAG.

The CDR3 region is CSAIGTREYEQYF. Partial CDR3 DNA: TGCAGTGCCATAGGGACTAGAGAATACGAG. The V and J genes are TRBV20-1 and TRBJ2-7; 8 nucleotides align to TRBD2. Read data end 3 residues before the CDR3 end; the end is taken from the germline J gene. CDR3 length: 13 residues. V lost 6 bases to trimming and J lost 4 bases; unmatched junction nucleotides: 8. CDR1 is DFQATT and CDR2 is SNEGSKA in the germline V gene (reference sequence).

Points on this clone: The sequence runs out 3 residues before the end of the CDR3; the remainder is reconstructed from the germline J gene. The chain links TRBV29-1 to TRBJ2-7, with TRBD2 matching 7 bases. The V segment lost 4 bases and the J segment 5 bases; nucleotides outside the gene matches: 5. CDR1 is SQVTM, CDR2 ANQGSEA, per germline. The CDR3 spans 12 residues. CDR3 protein: CSVVGLGHEQYF. CDR3 DNA, as far as it was read: TGCAGCGTTGTAGGACTAGGCCACGAG.

As concerns this clone: The read gets to within 3 residues of the CDR3 end, and the germline J gene fills in the rest. The chain couples TRBV20-1 to TRBJ1-1; D is uncertain. Germline values: CDR1 DFQATT, CDR2 SNEGSKA (reference sequence). The CDR3 is made up of 13 amino acids. Trimming stripped 6 bases from V and 1 base from J, with 12 bases between. CDR3 region: CSARVNWNTEAFF. The covered CDR3 bases are TGCAGTGCCCGCGTGAACTGGAACACTGAA.

Concerning this clone: The read ends 3 residues before the CDR3 terminus; that terminus is restored from the germline J gene. The chain couples TRBV5-1 to TRBJ2-3; 10 bases fit TRBD1. From germline, CDR1 is SGHRS and CDR2 YFSETQ. V trimming: 4 bases; J trimming: 1 base; junction bases outside the gene matches: 9. There are 17 residues in the CDR3. The CDR3 reads CASSMTGGGRGTDTQYF. CDR3 bases read: TGCGCCAGCAGCATGACAGGGGGCGGCCGAGGCACAGATACG.

With regard to this clone: The junction departs from the called germline gene at one end, perhaps through a read error. The read ends 3 residues shy of where the CDR3 ends; the end is completed using the germline J gene. The rearrangement links TRBV7-8 to TRBJ2-7; a weak D match, TRBD1 (6 bases). Germline lookup yields CDR1 SGHVS and CDR2 FQNEAQ. This CDR3 has 14 residues. The CDR3 spells CASSLGQRQYEQYF. Incomplete CDR3 DNA: TGTGCCAGCAGTTTAGGACAGAGGCAGTACGAG.

Concerning this clone itself: With the read ending 3 residues before the CDR3 end, the germline J gene is used to fill in that end. V and J are TRBV20-1 and TRBJ2-1, with 8 bases matching TRBD1. Trimming took 5 bases from V and 3 from J; bases not matched to a gene: 9. This CDR3 region has 15 residues. Germline V gene sequence: CDR1 DFQATT, CDR2 SNEGSKA (reference sequence). The CDR3 here is CSAGRTGSGYNEQFF. The DNA read from the CDR3 is TGCAGTGCTGGGCGGACAGGGTCGGGCTACAATGAG.

In the case of this clone: The sequenced fragment ends 3 residues before the CDR3 boundary, so the rest is inferred from the germline J gene. This chain uses TRBV5-1 with TRBJ1-5, with D possibly matching TRBD1 (6 bases). Trimming took off 3 bases at V and 4 bases at J, with 11 bases between the two ends. The CDR3 length is 14 residues. Germline CDR1 is SGHRS and CDR2 is YFSETQ. The CDR3 bases that were read are TGCGCCAGCAGCTCAACAGGGCTGAATCAGCCC. Protein product: CASSSTGLNQP. The whole CDR3 reads CASSSTGLNQPQHF.

To note about this clone: The sequence runs out 3 residues before the end of the CDR3; the remainder is reconstructed from the germline J gene. The chain recombines TRBV20-1 with TRBJ2-1; D is ambiguous. This CDR3 spans 14 amino acids. Germline CDR1 is DFQATT and CDR2 is SNEGSKA (reference sequence). The V gene lost 3 bases and the J gene lost 4 bases, with 13 bases spanning the gap. The CDR3 protein is CSASTLSLYNEQFF. The sequenced CDR3 bases are TGCAGTGCTAGCACTCTTAGCCTTTACAATGAG.

Regarding this clone: The CDR3 end falls 3 residues outside the read, so it is completed with the germline J gene. The J gene is TRBJ2-2, the V gene TRBV29-1; 9 positions agree with TRBD1. The V gene end was trimmed by 8 bases and the J gene end by 3 bases; junction bases not matched to a gene: 4. The V gene's germline CDR1 is SQVTM and CDR2 ANQGSEA. The CDR3 is made up of 13 amino acids. The CDR3 sequence: CSLRQGDTGELFF. The part of the CDR3 DNA that was read is TGCAGCCTTAGACAGGGGGACACCGGGGAG.

As to this clone: With the read ending 3 residues before the CDR3 end, the germline J gene is used to fill in that end. J is TRBJ2-1 and V is TRBV28; TRBD2 matches at 9 bases. The CDR3 is made up of 13 amino acids. Germline assignment: CDR1 MDHEN and CDR2 SYDVKM. The trim removed 7 bases at V and 3 bases at J, leaving 1 base unmatched. CDR3 sequence: CASKRGVYNEQFF. Partial CDR3 DNA: TGTGCCAGCAAGCGGGGGGTCTACAATGAG.

In regard to this clone: The missing CDR3 end, 3 residues past where the read stops, is filled in from the germline J gene. The chain employs TRBV10-3 and TRBJ2-3, with D uncertain. Trimming removed 4 bases from V and 7 bases from J, with 6 bases in between. There are 11 residues in the CDR3. Germline V gene sequence: CDR1 ENHRY, CDR2 SYGVKD. Incomplete CDR3 DNA: TGTGCCATCAGTGGGCACAATACG. It encodes CAISGHNT. The full CDR3 protein is CAISGHNTQYF.

CDR3 in amino acids: CAISESAGMNTEAFF. CDR3 bases read: TGTGCCATCAGTGAGTCAGCAGGGATGAACACTGAA. The chain has TRBV10-3 and TRBJ1-1, with D possibly being TRBD1 (5 bases). The CDR3 extends 3 residues past the end of the read, so its final part is completed from the germline J gene. V lost 0 bases and J lost 0, with 8 bases in between. The CDR3 has 15 amino acids. Germline V CDR1 and CDR2: ENHRY, SYGVKD.

Comment on this clone: Sequencing ends 3 residues short of the CDR3 end; the germline J gene provides the rest. The chain has TRBV20-1 and TRBJ2-1, with 7 bases lining up with TRBD1. J was trimmed by 9 bases and V by 4 bases; bases with no gene match: 12. The CDR3 length is 14 residues. CDR1 is DFQATT, CDR2 SNEGSKA, per germline (reference sequence). The sequenced CDR3 bases are TGCAGTGCTAAGGGTAGACAGGGCGACATTGAG. Protein product: CSAKGRQGDIE. In full, the CDR3 is CSAKGRQGDIEQFF.

A note on this clone: The read falls 3 residues short of the CDR3 end, and the missing part is taken from the germline J gene. The chain has TRBV6-2 or TRBV6-3 and TRBJ2-3, with TRBD2 identical over 7 bases. V dropped 4 bases and J dropped 2; count of bases not matched to a gene: 12. Germline V lookup: CDR1 MNHEY, CDR2 SVGEGT. This CDR3 has 17 amino acids. CDR3 bases read: TGTGCCAGCAGTTTGACGACTAGCCGCTCTCTCACAGATACG. It translates to CASSLTTSRSLTDT. The whole CDR3 sequence reads CASSLTTSRSLTDTQYF.

The sequenced part of the CDR3 DNA is TGTGCCAGCAGCTTAGGACAGGGTGAA. Encoded protein: CASSLGQGE. The entire CDR3 sequence reads CASSLGQGEAFF. The chain couples TRBV11-1 to TRBJ1-1; TRBD1 aligns across 7 bases. Coverage ceases 3 residues before the CDR3 finishes, and the germline J gene fills in the end. CDR1 and CDR2 (germline): SGHAT, FQDESV (reference sequence). The V gene end was trimmed by 1 base and the J gene end by 7 bases; junction bases not matched to a gene: 0. The CDR3 loop spans 12 amino acids.

With regard to this clone: The read stops 3 residues short of the end of the CDR3; the missing end is completed from the germline J gene. The chain uses TRBV19 and TRBJ2-7; no firm D call. Germline V lookup: CDR1 LNHDA, CDR2 SQIVND (reference sequence). CDR3 length: 18 residues. The germline V and J ends were trimmed by 5 bases and 5 bases, with 28 bases remaining between them. The CDR3: CASSWQVRTRTPSDEQYF. The CDR3 bases that were read are TGTGCCAGTAGTTGGCAGGTTCGAACTCGTACCCCAAGTGACGAG.

In the case of this clone: The read terminates 3 residues ahead of where the CDR3 ends, so the germline J gene completes it. This chain links TRBV6-2 or TRBV6-3 with TRBJ2-7; D possibly corresponds to TRBD2 (5 bases). The germline V and J ends were trimmed by 6 bases and 0 bases, with 12 bases remaining between them. The CDR3 consists of 14 residues. Germline lookup yields CDR1 MNHEY and CDR2 SVGEGT. The sequenced CDR3 bases are TGTGCCAGCAGGAGGACTCGACTCTCCTACGAG. It codes for CASRRTRLSYE. The whole CDR3 protein is CASRRTRLSYEQYF.

As to this clone: The observed sequence ends 3 residues before the CDR3 terminus, with the missing tail filled in from the germline J gene. The genes are TRBV4-2 and TRBJ2-1; possibly TRBD2 for D (7 bases). The CDR3 has 16 residues. Trimming shortened V by 4 bases and J by 0 bases, and 13 bases separated the two germline ends. From germline, CDR1 is LGHNA and CDR2 YNFKEQ. Partial CDR3 DNA: TGTGCCAGCAGCCCCCTCGGGGGGCGCTCCTACAATGAG. Its protein is CASSPLGGRSYNE. The whole CDR3 sequence reads CASSPLGGRSYNEQFF.

Details on this clone: The observed sequence ends 3 residues before the CDR3 terminus, with the missing tail filled in from the germline J gene. This chain uses TRBV20-1 with TRBJ1-2, with D tentatively TRBD1 (6 bases). Trimming took off 3 bases at V and 5 bases at J, with 16 bases between the two ends. Germline assignment: CDR1 DFQATT and CDR2 SNEGSKA (reference sequence). The CDR3 has 14 amino acids. The CDR3 here is CSARDSLSGYGYTF. The sequenced CDR3 bases are TGCAGTGCTAGGGACAGCCTTTCGGGTTATGGC.

To note about this clone: The CDR3 end falls 3 residues outside the read, so it is completed with the germline J gene. The chain joins TRBV18 to TRBJ1-1; no clear D gene. CDR1 is KGHSH and CDR2 is LQKENI in the germline V gene. Trimming removed 2 bases from V and 3 bases from J, with 10 bases in between. There are 14 residues in the CDR3. The CDR3 DNA, read in part, is TGTGCCAGCTCACCAGCAACGGGTGACACTGAA. Protein: CASSPATGDTE. The full CDR3 protein reads CASSPATGDTEAFF.